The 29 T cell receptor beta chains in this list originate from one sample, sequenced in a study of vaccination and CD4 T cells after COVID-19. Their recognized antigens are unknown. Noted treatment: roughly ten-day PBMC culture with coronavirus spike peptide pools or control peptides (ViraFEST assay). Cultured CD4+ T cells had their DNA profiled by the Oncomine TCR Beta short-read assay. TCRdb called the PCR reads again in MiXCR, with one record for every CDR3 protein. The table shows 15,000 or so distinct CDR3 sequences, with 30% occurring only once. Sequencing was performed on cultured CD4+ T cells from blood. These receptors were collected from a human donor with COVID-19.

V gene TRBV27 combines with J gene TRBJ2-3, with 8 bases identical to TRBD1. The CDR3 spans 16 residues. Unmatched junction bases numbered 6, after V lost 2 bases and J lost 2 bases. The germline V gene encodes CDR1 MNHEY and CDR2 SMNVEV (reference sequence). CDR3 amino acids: CASSLKGQATTDTQYF. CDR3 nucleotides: TGTGCCAGCAGTTTAAAGGGACAGGCGACCACAGATACGCAGTATTTT.

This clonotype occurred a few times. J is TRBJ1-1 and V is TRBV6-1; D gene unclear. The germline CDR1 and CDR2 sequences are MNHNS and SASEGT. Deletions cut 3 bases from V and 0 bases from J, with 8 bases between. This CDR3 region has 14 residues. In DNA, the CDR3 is TGTGCCAGCAGTGAGGGTGCGCTGAACACTGAAGCTTTCTTT. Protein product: CASSEGALNTEAFF.

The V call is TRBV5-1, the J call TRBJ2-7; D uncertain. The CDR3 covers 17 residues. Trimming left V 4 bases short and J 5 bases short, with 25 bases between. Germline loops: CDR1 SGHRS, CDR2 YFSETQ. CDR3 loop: CASSPSESGPPTHEQYF. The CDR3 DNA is TGCGCCAGCAGCCCTAGTGAAAGTGGGCCCCCAACCCACGAGCAGTACTTC.

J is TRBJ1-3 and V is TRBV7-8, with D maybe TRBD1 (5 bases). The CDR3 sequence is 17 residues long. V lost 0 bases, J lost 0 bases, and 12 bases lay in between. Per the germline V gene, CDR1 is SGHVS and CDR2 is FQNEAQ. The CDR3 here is CASSLALRGGSGNTIYF. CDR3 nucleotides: TGTGCCAGCAGCTTAGCGCTCCGGGGCGGCTCTGGAAACACCATATATTTT.

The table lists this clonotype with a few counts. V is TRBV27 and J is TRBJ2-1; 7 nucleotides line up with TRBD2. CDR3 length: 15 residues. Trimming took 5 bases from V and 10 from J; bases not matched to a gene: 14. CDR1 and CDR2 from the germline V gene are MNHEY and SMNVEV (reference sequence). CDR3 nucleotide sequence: TGTGCCAGCAGTCTCTCGGGGGGAAGCCTTGGGGAGCAGTTCTTC. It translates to CASSLSGGSLGEQFF.

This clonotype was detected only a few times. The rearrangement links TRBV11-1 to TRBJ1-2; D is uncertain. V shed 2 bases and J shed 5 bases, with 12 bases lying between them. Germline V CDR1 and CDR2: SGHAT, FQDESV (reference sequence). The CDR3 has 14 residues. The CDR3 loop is CASSLTRREYGYTF. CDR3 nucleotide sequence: TGTGCCAGCAGCTTAACCCGGCGGGAGTATGGCTACACCTTC.

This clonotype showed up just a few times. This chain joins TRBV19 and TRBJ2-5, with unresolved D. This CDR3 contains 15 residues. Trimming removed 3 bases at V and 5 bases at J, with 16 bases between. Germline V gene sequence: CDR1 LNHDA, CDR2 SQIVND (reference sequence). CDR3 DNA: TGTGCCAGTAGTATTCGGTTTGGAGCGTGGGAGACCCAGTACTTC. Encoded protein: CASSIRFGAWETQYF. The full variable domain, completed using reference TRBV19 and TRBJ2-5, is DGGITQSPKYLFRKEGQNVTLSCEQNLNHDAMYWYRQDPGQGLRLIYYSQIVNDFQKGDIAEGYSVSREKKESFPLTVTSAQKNPTAFYLCASSIRFGAWETQYFGPGTRLLVL.

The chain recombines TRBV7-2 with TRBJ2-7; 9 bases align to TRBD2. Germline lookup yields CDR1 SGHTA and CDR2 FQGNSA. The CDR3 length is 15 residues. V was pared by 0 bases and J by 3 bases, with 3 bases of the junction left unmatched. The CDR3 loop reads CASSLAGRGGYEQYF. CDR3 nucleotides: TGTGCCAGCAGCTTAGCTGGGCGGGGGGGCTACGAGCAGTACTTC.

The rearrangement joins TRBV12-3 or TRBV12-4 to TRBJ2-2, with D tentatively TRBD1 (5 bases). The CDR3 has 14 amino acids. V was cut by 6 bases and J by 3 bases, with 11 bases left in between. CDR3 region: CASRKTDDTGELFF. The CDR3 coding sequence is TGTGCCAGCAGAAAGACAGATGACACCGGGGAGCTGTTTTTT.

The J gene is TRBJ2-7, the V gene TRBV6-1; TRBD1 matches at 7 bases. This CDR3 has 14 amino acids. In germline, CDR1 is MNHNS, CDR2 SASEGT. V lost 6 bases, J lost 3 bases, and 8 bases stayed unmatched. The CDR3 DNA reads TGTGCCAGCAGGCCGGGACAGAGATACTACGAGCAGTACTTC. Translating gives CASRPGQRYYEQYF.

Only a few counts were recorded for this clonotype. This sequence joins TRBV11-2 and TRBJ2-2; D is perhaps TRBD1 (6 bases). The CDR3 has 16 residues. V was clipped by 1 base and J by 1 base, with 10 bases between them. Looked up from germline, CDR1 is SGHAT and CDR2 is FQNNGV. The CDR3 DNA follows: TGTGCCAGCAGCTTAGCCACAGGGAAGAACACCGGGGAGCTGTTTTTT. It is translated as CASSLATGKNTGELFF.

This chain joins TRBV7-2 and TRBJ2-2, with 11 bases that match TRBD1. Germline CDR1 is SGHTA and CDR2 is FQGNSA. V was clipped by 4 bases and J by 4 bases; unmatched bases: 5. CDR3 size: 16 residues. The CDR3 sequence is CASSSGTGGTTGELFF. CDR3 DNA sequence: TGTGCCAGCAGCTCCGGGACAGGGGGGACCACCGGGGAGCTGTTTTTT.

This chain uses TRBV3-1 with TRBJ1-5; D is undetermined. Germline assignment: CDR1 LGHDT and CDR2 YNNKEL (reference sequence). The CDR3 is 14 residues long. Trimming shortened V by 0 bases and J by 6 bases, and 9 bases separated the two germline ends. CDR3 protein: CASSQDAAVQPQHF. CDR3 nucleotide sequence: TGTGCCAGCAGCCAAGACGCGGCAGTTCAGCCCCAGCATTTT.

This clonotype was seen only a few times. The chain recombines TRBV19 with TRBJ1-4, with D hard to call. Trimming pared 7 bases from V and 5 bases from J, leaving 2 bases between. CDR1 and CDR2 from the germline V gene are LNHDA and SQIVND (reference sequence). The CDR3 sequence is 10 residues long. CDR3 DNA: TGTGCCAGTAAAAATGAAAAACTGTTTTTT. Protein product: CASKNEKLFF.

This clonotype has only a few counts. CDR3 in DNA: TGTGCCAGCAGGGGCGGGGTCAGCACAGATACGCAGTATTTT. It encodes CASRGGVSTDTQYF. The V and J genes are TRBV2 and TRBJ2-3, with D maybe TRBD2 (6 bases). CDR3 length equals 14 residues. CDR1 SNHLY and CDR2 FYNNEI come from the germline V gene. The V gene lost 6 bases and the J gene lost 0 bases, with 10 bases spanning the gap.

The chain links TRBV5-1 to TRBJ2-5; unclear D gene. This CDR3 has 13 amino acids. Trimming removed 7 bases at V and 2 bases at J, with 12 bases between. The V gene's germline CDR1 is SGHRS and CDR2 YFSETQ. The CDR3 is CASGSGPQETQYF. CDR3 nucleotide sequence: TGCGCCAGCGGCTCAGGACCGCAAGAGACCCAGTACTTC.

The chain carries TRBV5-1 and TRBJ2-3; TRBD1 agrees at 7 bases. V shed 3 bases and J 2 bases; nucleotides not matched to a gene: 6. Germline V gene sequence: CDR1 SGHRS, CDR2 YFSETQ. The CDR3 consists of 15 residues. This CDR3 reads CASSSRDSHTDTQYF. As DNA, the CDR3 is TGCGCCAGCAGCTCCCGGGACAGTCACACAGATACGCAGTATTTT.

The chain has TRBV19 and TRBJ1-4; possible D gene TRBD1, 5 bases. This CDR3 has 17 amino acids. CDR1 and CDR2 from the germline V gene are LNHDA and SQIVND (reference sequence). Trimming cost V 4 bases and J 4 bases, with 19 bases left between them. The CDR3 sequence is CASSRGSRGRVNEKLFF. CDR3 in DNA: TGTGCCAGTAGTAGAGGAAGTCGGGGCAGGGTTAATGAAAAACTGTTTTTT.

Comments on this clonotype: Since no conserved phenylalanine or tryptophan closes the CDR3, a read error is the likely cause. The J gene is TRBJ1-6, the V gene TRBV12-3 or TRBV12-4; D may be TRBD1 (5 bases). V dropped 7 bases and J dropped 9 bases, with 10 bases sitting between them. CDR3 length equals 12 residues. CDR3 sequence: CASKKRGSPLHS. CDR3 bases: TGTGCCAGCAAGAAAAGGGGTTCACCCCTCCACTCT.

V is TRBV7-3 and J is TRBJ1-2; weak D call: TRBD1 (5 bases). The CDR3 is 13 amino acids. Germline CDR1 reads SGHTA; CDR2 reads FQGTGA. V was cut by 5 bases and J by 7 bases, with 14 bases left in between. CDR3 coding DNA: TGTGCCAGCAGCCCACAGTTTGGGGGTGGCTACACCTTC. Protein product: CASSPQFGGGYTF. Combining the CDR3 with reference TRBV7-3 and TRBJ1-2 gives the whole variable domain GAGVSQTPSNKVTEKGKYVELRCDPISGHTALYWYRQSLGQGPEFLIYFQGTGAADDSGLPNDRFFAVRPEGSVSTLKIQRTERGDSAVYLCASSPQFGGGYTFGSGTRLTVV.

The CDR3 here is CASSLRDIRDRANYGYTF. As DNA, the CDR3 is TGTGCCAGCAGTCTCAGGGATATAAGGGACAGAGCTAACTATGGCTACACCTTC. V is TRBV28 and J is TRBJ1-2; TRBD1 aligns across 7 bases. The J segment lost 0 bases and the V segment lost 5 bases, leaving 15 bases of the junction unmatched. The CDR3 contains 18 residues. Germline V gene lookup returns CDR1 MDHEN and CDR2 SYDVKM.

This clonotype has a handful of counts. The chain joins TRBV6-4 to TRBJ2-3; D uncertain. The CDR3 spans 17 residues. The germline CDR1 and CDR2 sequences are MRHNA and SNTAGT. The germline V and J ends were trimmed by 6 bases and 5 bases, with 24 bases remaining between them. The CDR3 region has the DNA TGTGCCAGCAGGGAAAACAAACAGACTGGGGTCATAGATACGCAGTATTTT. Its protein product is CASRENKQTGVIDTQYF.

CDR3 sequence reads: CASSSTTGTSQFF. The CDR3 DNA reads TGTGCCAGCAGCTCAACCACCGGGACTAGCCAGTTCTTC. The rearrangement uses TRBV7-3 and TRBJ2-1, with 9 bases fitting TRBD2. V trimming: 4 bases; J trimming: 13 bases; junction bases outside the gene matches: 8. The CDR3 contains 13 residues. From germline, CDR1 is SGHTA and CDR2 FQGTGA.

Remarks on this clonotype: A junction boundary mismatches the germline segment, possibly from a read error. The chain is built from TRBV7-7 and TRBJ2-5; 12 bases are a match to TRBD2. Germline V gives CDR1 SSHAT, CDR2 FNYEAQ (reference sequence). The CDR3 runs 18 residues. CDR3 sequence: CASSLGGLAGRVEETQYF. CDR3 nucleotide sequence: TGTGCTAGCAGCTTAGGAGGACTAGCGGGGAGGGTCGAAGAGACCCAGTACTTC.

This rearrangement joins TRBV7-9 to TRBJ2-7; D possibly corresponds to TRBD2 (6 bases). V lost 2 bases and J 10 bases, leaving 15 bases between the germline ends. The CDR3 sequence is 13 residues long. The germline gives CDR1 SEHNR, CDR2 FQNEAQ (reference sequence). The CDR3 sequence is CASSLPRGELQYF. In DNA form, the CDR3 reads TGTGCCAGCAGCTTACCCCGCGGGGAGCTTCAGTACTTC. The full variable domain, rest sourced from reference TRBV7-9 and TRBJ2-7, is DTGVSQNPRHKITKRGQNVTFRCDPISEHNRLYWYRQTLGQGPEFLTYFQNEAQLEKSRLLSDRFSAERPKGSFSTLEIQRTEQGDSAMYLCASSLPRGELQYFGPGTRLTVT.

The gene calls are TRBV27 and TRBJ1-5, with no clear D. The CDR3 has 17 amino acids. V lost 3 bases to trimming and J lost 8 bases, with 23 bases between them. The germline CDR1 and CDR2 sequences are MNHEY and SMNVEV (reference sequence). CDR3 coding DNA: TGTGCCAGCAGTTTGGGGAAGGGCCCCAATCCTTGGAAGCCCCAGCATTTT. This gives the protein CASSLGKGPNPWKPQHF.

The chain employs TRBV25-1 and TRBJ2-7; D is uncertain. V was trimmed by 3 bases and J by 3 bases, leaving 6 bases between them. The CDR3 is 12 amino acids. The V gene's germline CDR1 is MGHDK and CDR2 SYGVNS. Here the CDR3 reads CASSDTVYEQYF. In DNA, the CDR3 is TGTGCCAGCAGTGATACCGTCTACGAGCAGTACTTC.

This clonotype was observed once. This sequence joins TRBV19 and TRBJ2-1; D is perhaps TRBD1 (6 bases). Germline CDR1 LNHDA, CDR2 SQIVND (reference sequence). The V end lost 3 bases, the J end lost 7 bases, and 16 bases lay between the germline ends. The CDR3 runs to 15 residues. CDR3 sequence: CASSMAGEQWNEQFF. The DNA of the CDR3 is TGTGCCAGTAGTATGGCAGGGGAGCAATGGAATGAGCAGTTCTTC.

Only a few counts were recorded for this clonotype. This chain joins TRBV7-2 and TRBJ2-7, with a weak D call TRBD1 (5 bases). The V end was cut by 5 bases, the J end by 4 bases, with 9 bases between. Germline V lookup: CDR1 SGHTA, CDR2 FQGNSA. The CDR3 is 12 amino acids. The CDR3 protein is CASSPGPYEQYF. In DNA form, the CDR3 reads TGTGCCAGCAGCCCAGGGCCGTACGAGCAGTACTTC.